These 27 T cell receptor beta chains share one sample of origin, sequenced in a study of cytomegalovirus exposure and HLA in healthy donors. The PCR was carried out with 60 Vbeta primers and 13 Jbeta primers. Method: immunoSEQ multiplex PCR; TCRdb's copy keeps in-frame clones and lacks some. Among more than 140,000 clones listed, approximately 80% were seen once. Sequenced input: PBMCs. These receptors were taken from a man in his thirties or forties in good health and CMV-seropositive.

The chain employs TRBV2 and TRBJ2-3; the match to TRBD2 covers 13 bases. This CDR3 comprises 14 residues. Looked up from germline, CDR1 is SNHLY and CDR2 is FYNNEI. J gave up 5 bases and V 8 bases, and 4 bases lay outside the gene matches. CDR3 residues: CASGGTSGVDTQYF. CDR3 bases: TGTGCCAGCGGGGGGACTAGCGGGGTAGATACGCAGTATTTT.

The genes are TRBV5-1 and TRBJ2-7; maybe TRBD1 (5 bases). Germline CDR1 and CDR2: SGHRS and YFSETQ. The CDR3 covers 14 residues. The ends were cut back, 2 bases at V and 6 bases at J, with 15 bases in the middle. CDR3 DNA sequence: TGCGCCAGCAGCTTTCCTCAGGGAATGCGCGAGCAGTACTTC. Amino acid sequence: CASSFPQGMREQYF.

This clone was seen only once. This chain links TRBV7-9 with TRBJ1-1, with TRBD1 matching 8 bases. Germline CDR1 SEHNR, CDR2 FQNEAQ (reference sequence). The CDR3 runs 14 residues. Losses at the gene ends were 5 bases for V and 4 bases for J; bases not matched to a gene: 6. The CDR3 protein is CASSRTGTATEAFF. CDR3 in DNA: TGTGCCAGCAGCCGGACAGGGACGGCCACTGAAGCTTTCTTT.

CDR3 in DNA: TGTGCCAGCAGTCGACTAGCGGGAGCTCTCAATGAGCAGTTCTTC. This translates into CASSRLAGALNEQFF. The V gene is TRBV27, the J gene TRBJ2-1, with 12 bases fitting TRBD2. Germline CDR1 MNHEY, CDR2 SMNVEV (reference sequence). V lost 5 bases to trimming and J lost 6 bases; unmatched junction nucleotides: 5. The CDR3 is 15 amino acids.

Of note for this clone: At one end, the junction sequence differs from germline, possibly due to a read error. This rearrangement joins TRBV7-2 to TRBJ2-7; 12 bases are shared with TRBD1. The CDR3 loop spans 15 amino acids. Germline lookup yields CDR1 SGHTA and CDR2 FQGNSA. For the CDR3, the DNA is TGTGCCAGCAGCTTAGGGGTCCCGGGGACAGGGGGCGTTTCTTTC. Translated: CASSLGVPGTGGVSF.

This chain connects TRBV14 to TRBJ1-1, with a possible D match to TRBD1 (5 bases). The CDR3 length is 14 residues. Germline assignment: CDR1 SGHDN and CDR2 FVKESK. V was pared by 4 bases and J by 7 bases, with 16 bases between. The CDR3, as DNA: TGTGCCAGCAGCCGGTACCAGGGTATCCTTGAAGCTTTCTTT. Residues: CASSRYQGILEAFF.

This sequence joins TRBV14 and TRBJ2-7; a possible D gene is TRBD2 (8 bases). This CDR3 spans 13 amino acids. Germline-derived CDR1 and CDR2 are SGHDN and FVKESK. V shed 4 bases and J shed 6 bases, with 13 bases lying between them. CDR3 amino acids: CASSPGGGGEQYF. In DNA form, the CDR3 reads TGTGCCAGCAGCCCGGGAGGGGGCGGCGAGCAGTACTTC.

The chain combines TRBV19 with TRBJ2-1, with D possibly being TRBD2 (5 bases). CDR1 is LNHDA and CDR2 is SQIVND in the germline V gene (reference sequence). The CDR3 is made up of 13 amino acids. Trimming removed 5 bases at V and 12 bases at J, with 17 bases between. CDR3 residues: CASSSPRARGQFF. The CDR3 DNA reads TGTGCCAGTAGTTCTCCGAGGGCCCGGGGGCAGTTCTTC.

This chain joins TRBV7-9 and TRBJ1-1; TRBD1 might be the D (6 bases). The CDR3 loop spans 12 amino acids. V was trimmed by 5 bases and J by 5 bases, leaving 9 bases between them. Germline CDR1 is SEHNR and CDR2 is FQNEAQ (reference sequence). The CDR3: CASSQGQTEAFF. In nucleotides, the CDR3 is TGTGCCAGCAGCCAAGGACAGACTGAAGCTTTCTTT.

The J gene is TRBJ2-7, the V gene TRBV28; D possibly corresponds to TRBD2 (6 bases). The CDR3 has 15 amino acids. Germline V lookup: CDR1 MDHEN, CDR2 SYDVKM. V lost 5 bases and J lost 2, with 16 bases in between. The chain's CDR3 is CASSVSSGEAYEQYF. CDR3 in DNA: TGTGCCAGCAGTGTCTCATCGGGGGAAGCCTACGAGCAGTACTTC.

This sequence joins TRBV9 and TRBJ1-5; the D is unclear. CDR1 SGDLS and CDR2 YYNGEE come from the germline V gene. The CDR3 loop spans 14 amino acids. Trimming cost V 0 bases and J 3 bases, with 7 bases left between them. The DNA for the CDR3 is TGTGCCAGCAGCGTAGGGGGAGTCAATCAGCCCCAGCATTTT. It encodes CASSVGGVNQPQHF. Full variable domain (remainder filled in from reference TRBV9 and TRBJ1-5): DSGVTQTPKHLITATGQRVTLRCSPRSGDLSVYWYQQSLDQGLQFLIQYYNGEERAKGNILERFSAQQFPDLHSELNLSSLELGDSALYFCASSVGGVNQPQHFGDGTRLSIL.

This clone has only a few counts. The CDR3 is CAATPSGTTDTQYF. In DNA, the CDR3 is TGTGCCGCCACTCCCAGCGGGACCACAGATACGCAGTATTTT. This chain connects TRBV6-1 to TRBJ2-3, with 7 positions matching TRBD2. The J segment lost 2 bases and the V segment lost 11 bases, leaving 10 bases of the junction unmatched. The CDR3 length is 14 residues. In germline, CDR1 is MNHNS, CDR2 SASEGT.

The chain has TRBV2 and TRBJ2-5; D not resolved. V was clipped by 6 bases and J by 2 bases, with 13 bases between them. The germline gives CDR1 SNHLY, CDR2 FYNNEI. The CDR3 consists of 14 residues. The DNA for the CDR3 is TGTGCCAGCAGGAAGGAGAGACCTCAAGAGACCCAGTACTTC. This encodes CASRKERPQETQYF.

This clone has just one count. The chain recombines TRBV6-5 with TRBJ2-2; D unclear. Looked up from germline, CDR1 is MNHEY and CDR2 is SVGAGI. The CDR3 spans 12 residues. V was clipped by 5 bases and J by 5 bases, with 6 bases between them. The CDR3 region is CASSLGTGELFF. CDR3 coding DNA: TGTGCCAGCAGTCTAGGAACCGGGGAGCTGTTTTTT.

The chain couples TRBV14 to TRBJ2-1, with TRBD2 matching 12 bases. With 4 bases clipped from V and 6 bases from J, the junction kept 7 bases outside the gene matches. The CDR3 is 16 amino acids. Germline CDR1 SGHDN, CDR2 FVKESK. CDR3 amino acids: CASSREGTSGFNEQFF. The CDR3 DNA sequence: TGTGCCAGCAGCCGGGAAGGGACTAGCGGGTTCAATGAGCAGTTCTTC.

The chain carries TRBV19 and TRBJ1-5; 9 nucleotides agree with TRBD1. Germline CDR1 and CDR2: LNHDA and SQIVND (reference sequence). The length of the CDR3 is 14 residues. V lost 7 bases, J lost 5 bases, and 6 bases stayed unmatched. The CDR3 region has the DNA TGTGCCAGTAAAAGGGACAGGGATCATCAGCCCCAGCATTTT. Translated, it gives CASKRDRDHQPQHF.

The V gene is TRBV13, the J gene TRBJ2-5, with unresolved D. V was shortened by 3 bases and J by 2 bases, with 7 bases between the two germline ends. Germline V gives CDR1 PRHDT, CDR2 FYEKMQ (reference sequence). The CDR3 extends over 13 amino acids. This chain's CDR3 is CASSLRIQETQYF. The CDR3 DNA is TGTGCCAGCAGCTTGAGGATTCAAGAGACCCAGTACTTC.

The V and J genes are TRBV30 and TRBJ2-7; tentatively, D is TRBD2 (6 bases). The length of the CDR3 is 13 residues. V dropped 2 bases and J dropped 0 bases, with 8 bases sitting between them. CDR1 is GTSNPN and CDR2 is SVGIG in the germline V gene (reference sequence). The CDR3 DNA follows: TGTGCCTGGAGTTTAGCGGACTCCTACGAGCAGTACTTC. This translates into CAWSLADSYEQYF.

The chain carries TRBV15 and TRBJ2-7, with TRBD2 matching 7 bases. The CDR3 runs 15 residues. Germline-derived CDR1 and CDR2 are LNHNV and YYDKDF (reference sequence). The ends lost 0 bases at V and 3 bases at J; junction bases unmatched: 5. CDR3 protein: CATSRDLGGFYEQYF. CDR3 nucleotide sequence: TGTGCCACCAGCAGAGATTTGGGAGGGTTCTACGAGCAGTACTTC.

The chain recombines TRBV5-4 with TRBJ1-1; 7 nucleotides align to TRBD1. The length of the CDR3 is 15 residues. With V trimmed by 2 bases and J by 3 bases, 7 bases remained unmatched. The V gene's germline CDR1 is SGHNT and CDR2 YYREEE (reference sequence). CDR3 region: CASSFKQGIYTEAFF. CDR3 DNA: TGTGCCAGCAGCTTTAAACAGGGGATCTACACTGAAGCTTTCTTT.

V is TRBV28 and J is TRBJ2-5; 10 bases are shared with TRBD2. The end of the DNA aligns better with TRBJ2-7, so the J call may be wrong. The CDR3 has 14 amino acids. Germline CDR1 MDHEN, CDR2 SYDVKM. The DNA of the CDR3 is TGTGCCAGCAATAGAGCGGGGGGGGCTCGCGAGCAGTACTTC. Encoded protein: CASNRAGGAREQYF.

The J gene is TRBJ2-7, the V gene TRBV18, with 10 positions matching TRBD2. CDR1 is KGHSH and CDR2 is LQKENI in the germline V gene. V trimming: 3 bases; J trimming: 5 bases; junction bases outside the gene matches: 10. The CDR3 runs 16 residues. CDR3 nucleotide sequence: TGTGCCAGCTCACCGGCACTAGCGGGACAGGCGGACGAGCAGTACTTC. Protein product: CASSPALAGQADEQYF. Full variable domain (missing parts from reference TRBV18 and TRBJ2-7): NAGVMQNPRHLVRRRGQEARLRCSPMKGHSHVYWYRQLPEEGLKFMVYLQKENIIDESGMPKERFSAEFPKEGPSILRIQQVVRGDSAAYFCASSPALAGQADEQYFGPGTRLTVT.

V gene TRBV15 combines with J gene TRBJ1-2; D is possibly TRBD1 (6 bases). CDR1 LNHNV and CDR2 YYDKDF come from the germline V gene (reference sequence). Trimming took off 0 bases at V and 6 bases at J, with 8 bases between the two ends. The CDR3 sequence is 13 residues long. Here the CDR3 DNA reads TGTGCCACCAGCAGAGAGGGGGCAGATGGCTACACCTTC. Protein sequence: CATSREGADGYTF.

This chain connects TRBV19 to TRBJ1-2; D is ambiguous. With 0 bases removed from V and 7 bases from J, the gap between germline ends came to 12 bases. This CDR3 region has 14 residues. Looked up from germline, CDR1 is LNHDA and CDR2 is SQIVND (reference sequence). DNA of the CDR3: TGTGCCAGTAGTATAGATGCGGCCCTCGGTGGCTACACCTTC. This encodes CASSIDAALGGYTF.

This chain links TRBV28 with TRBJ1-3; D might be TRBD1 (5 bases). V was trimmed by 7 bases and J by 4 bases, leaving 11 bases between them. The CDR3 consists of 13 residues. Germline loops: CDR1 MDHEN, CDR2 SYDVKM. The CDR3 nucleotides are TGTGCCAGCAAGAGGGGAGGGGGAAACACCATATATTTT. Translated: CASKRGGGNTIYF.

This chain connects TRBV11-2 to TRBJ1-3, with TRBD1 identical over 8 bases. The J segment lost 4 bases and the V segment lost 5 bases, leaving 19 bases of the junction unmatched. Looked up from germline, CDR1 is SGHAT and CDR2 is FQNNGV. This CDR3 is built from 19 residues. In DNA, the CDR3 is TGTGCCAGCAGCCCTCAAATAGGACAGGGACCCTTACCCGGAAACACCATATATTTT. This codes for CASSPQIGQGPLPGNTIYF.

The genes are TRBV11-2 and TRBJ2-5; 9 nucleotides match TRBD2. Germline values: CDR1 SGHAT, CDR2 FQNNGV. The CDR3 totals 13 residues. Trimming took 5 bases from V and 5 from J; bases not matched to a gene: 3. CDR3 nucleotide sequence: TGTGCCAGCAGCCCCACTAGCGGGGAGACCCAGTACTTC. Residues: CASSPTSGETQYF.